These 27 T cell receptor beta chains originate from one sample sequenced in a study of STAT5B mutations in CD4+ large granular lymphocyte leukemia. TCRdb's copy holds only in-frame clones and misses some; the assay was immunoSEQ multiplex PCR. The sample shows 37,000 or so clones, about 88% of them seen only once. Sequencing was performed on CD4+ T cells from blood buffy coats. The receptors were sampled from a human donor in good health.

The rearrangement links TRBV5-1 to TRBJ2-2; D remains ambiguous. Germline V gives CDR1 SGHRS, CDR2 YFSETQ. The CDR3 loop spans 16 amino acids. V lost 0 bases and J lost 4, with 13 bases in between. The CDR3 region is CASSLVVGSGTGELFF. The CDR3 bases are TGCGCCAGCAGCTTGGTTGTAGGGTCGGGCACCGGGGAGCTGTTTTTT. Filled out from reference TRBV5-1 and TRBJ2-2, the complete variable domain reads KAGVTQTPRYLIKTRGQQVTLSCSPISGHRSVSWYQQTPGQGLQFLFEYFSETQRNKGNFPGRFSGRQFSNSRSEMNVSTLELGDSALYLCASSLVVGSGTGELFFGEGSRLTVL.

This chain uses TRBV18 with TRBJ2-1; perhaps TRBD2 as D (6 bases). This CDR3 spans 15 amino acids. V gave up 6 bases and J gave up 5 bases, with 17 bases separating them. From germline, CDR1 is KGHSH and CDR2 LQKENI. In DNA form, the CDR3 reads TGTGCCAGCTCTAAGACTAGGGCCATAAACAATGAGCAGTTCTTC. This encodes CASSKTRAINNEQFF.

This chain's CDR3 is CASSEDLAQYF. The DNA for the CDR3 is TGTGCCAGCAGTGAAGATTTGGCCCAGTACTTC. The chain carries TRBV2 and TRBJ2-5; no clear D. V shed 1 base and J shed 9 bases, with 6 bases lying between them. The germline CDR1 and CDR2 sequences are SNHLY and FYNNEI. There are 11 residues in the CDR3.

The rearrangement uses TRBV29-1 and TRBJ1-5, with TRBD1 as a possible D gene (5 bases). CDR3 length equals 15 residues. The V end was cut by 4 bases, the J end by 4 bases, with 17 bases between. The V gene's germline CDR1 is SQVTM and CDR2 ANQGSEA. CDR3 sequence: CSVVVEGAGNQPQHF. CDR3 sequence (DNA): TGCAGCGTTGTTGTCGAAGGGGCTGGGAATCAGCCCCAGCATTTT.

This chain uses TRBV6-6 with TRBJ1-2; weak D call: TRBD1 (5 bases). The germline V and J ends were trimmed by 4 bases and 1 base, with 16 bases remaining between them. The CDR3 length is 16 residues. Germline-derived CDR1 and CDR2 are MNHNY and SVGAGI (reference sequence). CDR3 nucleotide sequence: TGTGCCAGCAGTTCCATGACCGGGACCTATAACTATGGCTACACCTTC. It yields the protein CASSSMTGTYNYGYTF.

This rearrangement joins TRBV18 to TRBJ1-5; D is ambiguous. The CDR3 extends over 15 amino acids. CDR1 is KGHSH and CDR2 is LQKENI in the germline V gene. Trimming shortened V by 6 bases and J by 1 base, and 13 bases separated the two germline ends. The CDR3, as DNA: TGTGCCAGCTCCCCTGGAGAGGGAAGCAATCAGCCCCAGCATTTT. It codes for CASSPGEGSNQPQHF.

CDR3 nucleotide sequence: TGTGCCAGCAGTTTACAGGGGGCTGGGAGCAATGAGCAGTTCTTC. Translation gives CASSLQGAGSNEQFF. The chain recombines TRBV6-5 with TRBJ2-1; 9 bases are a match to TRBD1. The length of the CDR3 is 15 residues. Germline CDR1 and CDR2: MNHEY and SVGAGI. Unmatched junction bases numbered 7, after V lost 4 bases and J lost 6 bases.

This clone was picked up one time. The rearrangement joins TRBV7-2 to TRBJ2-7, with D maybe TRBD1 (5 bases). The CDR3 extends over 14 amino acids. CDR1 SGHTA and CDR2 FQGNSA come from the germline V gene. Trimming pared 3 bases from V and 2 bases from J, leaving 11 bases between. The CDR3 DNA is TGTGCCAGCAGCTTTCCGACAGAGGCCTACGAGCAGTACTTC. Protein sequence: CASSFPTEAYEQYF.

The chain combines TRBV5-1 with TRBJ2-5; the D is unclear. V was pared by 0 bases and J by 2 bases, with 8 bases between. The CDR3 sequence is 14 residues long. Germline values: CDR1 SGHRS, CDR2 YFSETQ. The CDR3 DNA is TGCGCCAGCAGCTTGGCGGCCGCACAAGAGACCCAGTACTTC. It yields the protein CASSLAAAQETQYF.

This chain joins TRBV10-1 and TRBJ2-6, with 13 bases fitting TRBD2. Germline lookup yields CDR1 WNHNN and CDR2 SYGVQD (reference sequence). Losses at the gene ends were 8 bases for V and 0 bases for J; bases not matched to a gene: 4. This CDR3 contains 17 residues. For the CDR3, the DNA is TGCGCCAGCGGGGGACTAGCGGGAAGCTCTGGGGCCAACGTCCTGACTTTC. Amino acids: CASGGLAGSSGANVLTF.

V is TRBV4-2 and J is TRBJ2-2; a weak D match, TRBD2 (7 bases). The CDR3 covers 16 residues. V lost 1 base, J lost 0 bases, and 9 bases lay in between. Germline V gene data show CDR1 as LGHNA and CDR2 as YNFKEQ. The CDR3 here is CASSQGGGPNTGELFF. CDR3 DNA: TGTGCCAGCAGCCAAGGGGGGGGGCCGAACACCGGGGAGCTGTTTTTT.

This clone turned up a few times. The CDR3 DNA reads as TGTGCCAGCAGTTACTCGCAGGGGGACTATGGCTACACCTTC. This sequence encodes CASSYSQGDYGYTF. This sequence joins TRBV6-5 and TRBJ1-2; 7 bases are a match to TRBD1. V gave up 0 bases and J gave up 3 bases; unmatched junction bases: 1. Germline CDR1 MNHEY, CDR2 SVGAGI. CDR3 length: 14 residues.

The gene calls are TRBV28 and TRBJ1-1; D is possibly TRBD1 (5 bases). CDR3 length equals 17 residues. The V and J ends lost 5 bases and 4 bases respectively, with 23 bases between them. CDR1 and CDR2 (germline): MDHEN, SYDVKM. This CDR3 is CASSTAGLGALGTEAFF. CDR3 DNA: TGTGCCAGCAGTACCGCGGGGCTAGGGGCCTTGGGCACTGAAGCTTTCTTT.

The genes are TRBV30 and TRBJ1-1; D ambiguous. CDR1 and CDR2 from the germline V gene are GTSNPN and SVGIG (reference sequence). V was shortened by 0 bases and J by 3 bases, with 8 bases between the two germline ends. The length of the CDR3 is 13 residues. CDR3 region: CAWSVVDDTEAFF. CDR3 sequence (DNA): TGTGCCTGGAGTGTAGTCGATGACACTGAAGCTTTCTTT.

This clone came up a few times. CDR3 residues: CASSAIAGYADTQYF. CDR3 bases: TGTGCCAGCAGTGCCATAGCGGGATACGCAGATACGCAGTATTTT. The V gene is TRBV27, the J gene TRBJ2-3, with 8 bases that match TRBD2. V shed 5 bases, J shed 4 bases, and the junction held 8 bases outside the gene matches. CDR1 and CDR2 from the germline V gene are MNHEY and SMNVEV (reference sequence). The CDR3 totals 15 residues.

This rearrangement joins TRBV6-5 to TRBJ1-1, with a tentative D call TRBD1 (5 bases). The CDR3 has 14 residues. CDR1 is MNHEY, CDR2 SVGAGI, per germline. Deletions cut 5 bases from V and 5 bases from J, with 15 bases between. The CDR3 sequence: CASSRQPQMTEAFF. The CDR3 region has the DNA TGTGCCAGCAGTCGACAGCCCCAGATGACTGAAGCTTTCTTT.

The CDR3 is CASRTLPTGMNTEAFF. The CDR3 DNA is TGTGCCAGTAGGACTCTCCCGACAGGGATGAACACTGAAGCTTTCTTT. This chain connects TRBV19 to TRBJ1-1, with 7 positions matching TRBD1. The CDR3 runs 16 residues. V shed 6 bases, J shed 0 bases, and the junction held 10 bases outside the gene matches. Per the germline V gene, CDR1 is LNHDA and CDR2 is SQIVND (reference sequence).

The CDR3 region is CASIRLAAYNEQFF. The CDR3 DNA follows: TGTGCCAGCATACGACTAGCGGCATACAATGAGCAGTTCTTC. The rearrangement uses TRBV2 and TRBJ2-1, with 9 nucleotides matching TRBD2. Germline V gives CDR1 SNHLY, CDR2 FYNNEI. This CDR3 is 14 amino acids long. The V gene end was trimmed by 7 bases and the J gene end by 4 bases; junction bases not matched to a gene: 5. The whole variable domain, remainder taken from reference TRBV2 and TRBJ2-1, is EPEVTQTPSHQVTQMGQEVILRCVPISNHLYFYWYRQILGQKVEFLVSFYNNEISEKSEIFDDQFSVERPDGSNFTLKIRSTKLEDSAMYFCASIRLAAYNEQFFGPGTRLTVL.

The J gene is TRBJ1-2, the V gene TRBV6-5; D unclear. CDR3 length equals 13 residues. From germline, CDR1 is MNHEY and CDR2 SVGAGI. The germline V and J ends were trimmed by 5 bases and 4 bases, with 11 bases remaining between them. The CDR3 DNA follows: TGTGCCAGCAGTGGCCGCATCGGCTATGGCTACACCTTC. Translating it yields CASSGRIGYGYTF.

This chain links TRBV19 with TRBJ2-2; D is ambiguous. The CDR3 has 13 amino acids. The V gene lost 7 bases and the J gene lost 4 bases, with 10 bases spanning the gap. Germline lookup yields CDR1 LNHDA and CDR2 SQIVND (reference sequence). CDR3 coding DNA: TGTGCCAGTATGCGGTCGACCACCGGGGAGCTGTTTTTT. Its translation: CASMRSTTGELFF.

The chain employs TRBV7-2 and TRBJ2-7; D is ambiguous. This CDR3 contains 14 residues. CDR1 SGHTA and CDR2 FQGNSA come from the germline V gene. Trimming removed 2 bases from V and 1 base from J, with 9 bases in between. CDR3 loop: CASSLRVSSYEQYF. The CDR3 coding sequence is TGTGCCAGCAGCTTAAGGGTCAGTTCCTACGAGCAGTACTTC.

The V and J genes are TRBV11-2 and TRBJ2-7; no definite D call. Germline CDR1 is SGHAT and CDR2 is FQNNGV. CDR3 length: 17 amino acids. The V gene lost 5 bases and the J gene lost 3 bases, with 23 bases spanning the gap. CDR3 sequence: CASSPRSDHHSIYEQYF. CDR3 nucleotides: TGTGCCAGCAGCCCTCGATCGGACCATCATTCAATCTACGAGCAGTACTTC.

CDR3: CASSLAPASQETQYF. For the CDR3, the DNA is TGCGCCAGCAGCTTGGCTCCCGCGAGCCAAGAGACCCAGTACTTC. The chain joins TRBV5-1 to TRBJ2-5; D gene unclear. The V end was cut by 0 bases, the J end by 1 base, with 10 bases between. The CDR3 runs 15 residues. Germline V gene data show CDR1 as SGHRS and CDR2 as YFSETQ.

In this sample, this clone turned up once. The chain employs TRBV11-1 and TRBJ2-1; D is ambiguous. The V gene's germline CDR1 is SGHAT and CDR2 FQDESV (reference sequence). The length of the CDR3 is 15 residues. Trimming took 0 bases from V and 6 from J, leaving 12 bases between them. The CDR3 reads CASSLAPQLSNEQFF. In nucleotides, the CDR3 is TGTGCCAGCAGCTTAGCTCCCCAATTATCCAATGAGCAGTTCTTC.

This chain connects TRBV7-8 to TRBJ2-7, with TRBD2 as a possible D gene (6 bases). Deletions cut 5 bases from V and 9 bases from J, with 26 bases between. This CDR3 spans 16 amino acids. Germline CDR1 is SGHVS and CDR2 is FQNEAQ. For the CDR3, the DNA is TGTGCCAGCAGCCAACCGGGACTGGAGGGATCCCTGGGGCAGTACTTC. Protein product: CASSQPGLEGSLGQYF.

The rearrangement links TRBV5-1 to TRBJ2-3; 9 nucleotides match TRBD1. The trim removed 4 bases at V and 5 bases at J, leaving 8 bases unmatched. Germline V gene data show CDR1 as SGHRS and CDR2 as YFSETQ. The CDR3 runs 15 residues. The CDR3 is CASSTGQGFVDTQYF. The CDR3 DNA reads TGCGCCAGCAGCACAGGACAGGGGTTTGTAGATACGCAGTATTTT.

The chain has TRBV15 and TRBJ2-5; D unresolved. The ends were cut back, 1 base at V and 5 bases at J, with 5 bases in the middle. The CDR3 length is 12 residues. The germline V gene encodes CDR1 LNHNV and CDR2 YYDKDF (reference sequence). CDR3 nucleotides: TGTGCCACCAGCAGAGCTCGGGAGACCCAGTACTTC. Its protein is CATSRARETQYF.